This TCR beta chain was observed in a study of blood T cell repertoires in COVID-19. For the study at large: From the United States, Italy and Spain came samples of acute and convalescent COVID-19. From T cells, B-cell-depleted T cells, or PBMCs came the material, which was cDNA or gDNA.

Trimming removed 3 bases at V and 4 bases at J, with 13 bases between. Germline V gene sequence: CDR1 SNHLY, CDR2 FYNNEI. The CDR3 totals 14 residues. There are a few counts of this clone. Original processing methods: Reference gene primers were amplified, and this amplification served to estimate nucleated cell counts. Clones were read by immunoSEQ multiplex PCR, and TCRdb kept only the in-frame ones, dropping some. V, J and clone size are those of that table, while D and trimming were read from the DNA. In the table there are a few hundred thousand clones, around 84% of which are singletons. This rearrangement joins TRBV2 to TRBJ2-7, with D hard to call. The receptor was derived from a woman aged 40 to 50 who had recovered from COVID-19. Sequencing was performed on peripheral blood. The CDR3 reads CASSESAVTYEQYF. CDR3 in DNA: TGTGCCAGCAGTGAGTCTGCGGTGACTTACGAGCAGTACTTC.